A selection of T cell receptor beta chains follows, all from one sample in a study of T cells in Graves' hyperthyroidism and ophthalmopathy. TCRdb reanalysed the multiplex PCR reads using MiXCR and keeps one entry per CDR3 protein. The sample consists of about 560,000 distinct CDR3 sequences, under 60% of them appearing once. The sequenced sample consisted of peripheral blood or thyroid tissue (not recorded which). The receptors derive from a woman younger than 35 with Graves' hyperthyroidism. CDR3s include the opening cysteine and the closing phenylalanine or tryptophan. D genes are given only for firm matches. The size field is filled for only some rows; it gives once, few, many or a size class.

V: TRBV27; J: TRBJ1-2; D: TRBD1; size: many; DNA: TGTGCCAGCAGCCGGGACAGGCACTATGGCTACACCTTC; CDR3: CASSRDRHYGYTF
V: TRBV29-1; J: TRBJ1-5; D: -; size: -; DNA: TGCAGTGCATCAGGGACGTGGCAGCCCCAGCATTTT; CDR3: CSASGTWQPQHF
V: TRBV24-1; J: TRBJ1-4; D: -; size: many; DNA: TGTGCCACCAGTGATGGGGGGGTGAGCGAAAAACTGTTTTTT; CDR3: CATSDGGVSEKLFF
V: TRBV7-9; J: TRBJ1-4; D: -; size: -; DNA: TGTGCCAACAGCTTAGGTGGAGAAAAACTGTTTTTT; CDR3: CANSLGGEKLFF
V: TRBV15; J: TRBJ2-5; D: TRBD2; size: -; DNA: TGTGCCACCCGCCGGGGGGGAGAAGAGACCCAGTACTTC; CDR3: CATRRGGEETQYF
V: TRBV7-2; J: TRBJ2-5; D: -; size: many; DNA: TGTGCCAGCAGCTCCGAGTGGCACCAAGAGACCCAGTACTTC; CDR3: CASSSEWHQETQYF
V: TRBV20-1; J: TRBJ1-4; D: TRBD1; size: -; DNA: TGCAGTGCCCCGACAGGGGAAGCGTTTGAAAAACTGTTTTTT; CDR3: CSAPTGEAFEKLFF
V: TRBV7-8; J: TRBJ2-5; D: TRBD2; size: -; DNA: TGTGCCAGCAGCCGCCAACCCCTCGGACTAGCGGGAAGGTCAGAGACCCAGTACTTC; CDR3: CASSRQPLGLAGRSETQYF
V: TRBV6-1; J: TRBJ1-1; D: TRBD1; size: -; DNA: TGTGCCAGCAGCTTGGTTGGACAGGGGTCCGGGGAAGCTTTCTTT; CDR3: CASSLVGQGSGEAFF
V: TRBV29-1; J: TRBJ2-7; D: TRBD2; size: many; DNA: TGCAGCGTTGTTTGGACTAGCGGCTACGAGCAGTACTTC; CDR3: CSVVWTSGYEQYF
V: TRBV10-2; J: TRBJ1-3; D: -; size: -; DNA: TGCGCCAGCAGTACCGGGGTTGGAAACACCACATATTTT; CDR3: CASSTGVGNTTYF
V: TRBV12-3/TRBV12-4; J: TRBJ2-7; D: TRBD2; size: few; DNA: TGTGCCAGCAGTCCTAGCGGGAGGGCGGACGAGCAGTACTTC; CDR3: CASSPSGRADEQYF
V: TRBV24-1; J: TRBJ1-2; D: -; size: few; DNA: TGTGCCACCAGTGACCCGACGGGGACGGACTATGGCTACACCTTC; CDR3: CATSDPTGTDYGYTF
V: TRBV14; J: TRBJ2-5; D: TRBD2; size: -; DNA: TGTGCCAGCAGCCCTAGCGGGAGTGGGCAAGAGACCCAGTACTTC; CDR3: CASSPSGSGQETQYF
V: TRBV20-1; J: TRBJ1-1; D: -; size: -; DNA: TGCAGTGCTCAACCGGGCCCGGGGAACACTGAAGCTTTCTTT; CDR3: CSAQPGPGNTEAFF
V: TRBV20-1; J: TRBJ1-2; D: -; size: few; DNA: TGCAGTGCTAGCCAGGGGCGAAGGGACTATGGCTACACCTTC; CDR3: CSASQGRRDYGYTF
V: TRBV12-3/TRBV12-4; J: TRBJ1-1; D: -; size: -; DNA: TGTGCCAGCAGCTTAGGGTACAGGAGGACTGAAGCTTTCTTT; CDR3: CASSLGYRRTEAFF
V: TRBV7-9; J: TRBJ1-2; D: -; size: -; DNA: TGTGCCAGTCTCGGGGGACGCGGGGACTATGGCTACACCTTC; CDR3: CASLGGRGDYGYTF
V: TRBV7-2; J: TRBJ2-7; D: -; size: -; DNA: TGTGCCAGCAGCTCAGACATCGGGGGCTACGAGCAGTACTTC; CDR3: CASSSDIGGYEQYF
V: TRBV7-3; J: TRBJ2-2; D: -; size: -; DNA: TGTGCCAGCAGCTTAACAACCGGCGCCGGGGAGCTGTTTTTT; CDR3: CASSLTTGAGELFF
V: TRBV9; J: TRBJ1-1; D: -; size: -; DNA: TGTGCCAGCAGCCCTATTGTGAAGGTAATGAACACTGAAGCTTTCTTT; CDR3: CASSPIVKVMNTEAFF
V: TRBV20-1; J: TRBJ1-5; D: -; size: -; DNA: TGCAGTGCTAGCGAGGGCAGGTCTCAGCCCCAGCATTTT; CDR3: CSASEGRSQPQHF
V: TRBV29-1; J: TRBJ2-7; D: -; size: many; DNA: TGCAGCGTTGAAGACGGGGTATACGAGCAGTACTTC; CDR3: CSVEDGVYEQYF
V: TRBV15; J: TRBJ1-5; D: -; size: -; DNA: TGTGCCACCAGCAGACCAGAGGGTGGCAATCAGCCCCAGCATTTT; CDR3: CATSRPEGGNQPQHF
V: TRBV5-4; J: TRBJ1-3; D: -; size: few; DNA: TGTGCCAGCAAGGACCCGACTGGAAACACCATATATTTT; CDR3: CASKDPTGNTIYF
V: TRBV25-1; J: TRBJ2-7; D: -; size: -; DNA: TGTGCCAGCAGTAAGACGTCCGCGGCGGGATGGTACGAGCAGTACTTC; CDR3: CASSKTSAAGWYEQYF
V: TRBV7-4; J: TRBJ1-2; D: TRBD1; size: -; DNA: TGTGCCAGCAGCCAGGGGACAGGGGTCTTTGGCTACACCTTC; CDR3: CASSQGTGVFGYTF
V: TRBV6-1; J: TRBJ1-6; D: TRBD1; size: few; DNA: TGTGCCAGCAGTGAAATGTCAGGGGGGCAATCACCCCTCCACTTT; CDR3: CASSEMSGGQSPLHF
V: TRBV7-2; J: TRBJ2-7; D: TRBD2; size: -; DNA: TGTGCCAGCAGCAGATCCGGGACTAGCGGGAGGCACGAGCAGTACTTC; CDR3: CASSRSGTSGRHEQYF
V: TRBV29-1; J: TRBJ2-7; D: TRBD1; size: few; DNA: TGCAGCGTTGAAGATGGGGACAGGCCTAGCTACGAGCAGTACTTC; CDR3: CSVEDGDRPSYEQYF